Presented here are 12 T cell receptor beta chains from one specimen sequenced in a study of T cells in Graves' hyperthyroidism and ophthalmopathy. Amplified TCR beta CDR3 regions came from RNA transcripts. The primer set for the first-round RT-PCR of the TCR CDR3 was HTBI. TCRdb passed the multiplex PCR reads through MiXCR, listing each CDR3 protein once. The data hold approximately 400,000 distinct CDR3 sequences, with approximately 15% observed a single time. Sequenced: blood. The receptors come from a woman in her twenties or thirties with Graves' hyperthyroidism.

This clonotype was counted between two and nine times. This chain joins TRBV5-1 and TRBJ2-2; 7 nucleotides match TRBD1. Germline V gene lookup returns CDR1 SGHRS and CDR2 YFSETQ. The length of the CDR3 is 16 residues. V was pared by 4 bases and J by 0 bases, with 6 bases of the junction left unmatched. The CDR3 protein is CASSELRGSNTGELFF. The CDR3 DNA reads as TGCGCCAGCAGCGAACTCAGGGGGTCGAACACCGGGGAGCTGTTTTTT.

In its sample, this clonotype was seen many times. The V and J genes are TRBV6-5 and TRBJ2-5; no firm D call. This CDR3 spans 13 amino acids. In germline, CDR1 is MNHEY, CDR2 SVGAGI. With 2 bases removed from V and 0 bases from J, the gap between germline ends came to 4 bases. Here the CDR3 reads CASSYGYQETQYF. The DNA for the CDR3 is TGTGCCAGCAGTTACGGGTACCAAGAGACCCAGTACTTC.

This clonotype was recorded many times. J is TRBJ2-5 and V is TRBV29-1; the D is unclear. The germline CDR1 and CDR2 sequences are SQVTM and ANQGSEA. The CDR3 has 12 amino acids. V was pared by 4 bases and J by 4 bases, with 10 bases between. In DNA form, the CDR3 reads TGCAGCGTTGTATGGGGTGCAGAGACCCAGTACTTC. The encoded protein is CSVVWGAETQYF. The full variable domain, its missing parts supplied by reference TRBV29-1 and TRBJ2-5, is SAVISQKPSRDICQRGTSLTIQCQVDSQVTMMFWYRQQPGQSLTLIATANQGSEATYESGFVIDKFPISRPNLTFSTLTVSNMSPEDSSIYLCSVVWGAETQYFGPGTRLLVL.

This clonotype has at least ten counts. This chain uses TRBV15 with TRBJ1-4, with no clear D. The germline CDR1 and CDR2 sequences are LNHNV and YYDKDF (reference sequence). Between the trimmed V and J ends, which lost 0 bases and 7 bases, there was a span of 6 bases. The CDR3 has 13 amino acids. The CDR3 protein is CATSRDSGEKLFF. As DNA, the CDR3 is TGTGCCACCAGCAGAGATTCCGGTGAAAAACTGTTTTTT.

This clonotype has at least ten counts. The V and J genes are TRBV5-1 and TRBJ2-7; TRBD1 aligns across 9 bases. V trimming: 4 bases; J trimming: 0 bases; junction bases outside the gene matches: 5. Germline V lookup: CDR1 SGHRS, CDR2 YFSETQ. This CDR3 has 15 amino acids. CDR3: CASSPGTGISYEQYF. The CDR3 coding sequence is TGCGCCAGCAGCCCCGGGACAGGGATCTCCTACGAGCAGTACTTC.

This chain joins TRBV6-1 and TRBJ2-7; tentatively, D is TRBD1 (6 bases). V lost 10 bases and J 6 bases, leaving 19 bases between the germline ends. Germline V lookup: CDR1 MNHNS, CDR2 SASEGT. The CDR3 sequence is 13 residues long. Written as DNA, the CDR3 is TGTGCCAACTACAGGGTCTGTCTAGTCGAGCAGTACTTC. Its translation is CANYRVCLVEQYF.

This clonotype has only a few counts. J is TRBJ2-1 and V is TRBV9, with TRBD1 identical over 7 bases. The length of the CDR3 is 15 residues. The V gene end was trimmed by 0 bases and the J gene end by 2 bases; junction bases not matched to a gene: 2. Germline values: CDR1 SGDLS, CDR2 YYNGEE. The CDR3 coding sequence is TGTGCCAGCAGCGTAGAACAGGGGCCCTACAATGAGCAGTTCTTC. Encoded protein: CASSVEQGPYNEQFF.

There are many counts of this clonotype. This chain joins TRBV12-3 or TRBV12-4 and TRBJ1-5; 7 bases map to TRBD1. This CDR3 contains 15 residues. The ends lost 5 bases at V and 3 bases at J; junction bases unmatched: 7. The chain's CDR3 is CASSHTGTDNQPQHF. The DNA of the CDR3 is TGTGCCAGCAGTCACACCGGGACAGACAATCAGCCCCAGCATTTT.

This clonotype was detected many times. The chain links TRBV7-2 to TRBJ2-4; D is unclear. The CDR3 consists of 16 residues. Germline V gene sequence: CDR1 SGHTA, CDR2 FQGNSA. The V end lost 1 base, the J end lost 1 base, and 11 bases lay between the germline ends. Here the CDR3 DNA reads TGTGCCAGCAGCTTAGATGTCTTAACGGCCAAAAACATTCAGTACTTC. Its translation: CASSLDVLTAKNIQYF.

This chain uses TRBV20-1 with TRBJ1-2, with a weak D call TRBD1 (6 bases). The CDR3 sequence is 13 residues long. V lost 6 bases and J lost 2, with 13 bases in between. Germline CDR1 DFQATT, CDR2 SNEGSKA (reference sequence). DNA of the CDR3: TGCAGTGCCCGGGACGGACAGAACTATGGCTACACCTTC. Encoded protein: CSARDGQNYGYTF.

The V gene is TRBV28, the J gene TRBJ2-5; possible D gene TRBD2, 5 bases. CDR3 length equals 15 residues. Trimming stripped 6 bases from V and 2 bases from J, with 16 bases between. Germline V gene lookup returns CDR1 MDHEN and CDR2 SYDVKM. DNA of the CDR3: TGTGCCAGCAGGTTAGCACTAGGCCGGCAAGAGACCCAGTACTTC. This encodes CASRLALGRQETQYF.

This clonotype was recorded many times. The CDR3 protein is CASSPDIGVNNQPQHF. DNA for the CDR3: TGTGCCAGCAGCCCAGACATTGGGGTAAACAATCAGCCCCAGCATTTT. The chain combines TRBV7-9 with TRBJ1-5; D not certain. The V end lost 5 bases, the J end lost 3 bases, and 17 bases lay between the germline ends. This CDR3 has 16 residues. Germline-derived CDR1 and CDR2 are SEHNR and FQNEAQ (reference sequence).